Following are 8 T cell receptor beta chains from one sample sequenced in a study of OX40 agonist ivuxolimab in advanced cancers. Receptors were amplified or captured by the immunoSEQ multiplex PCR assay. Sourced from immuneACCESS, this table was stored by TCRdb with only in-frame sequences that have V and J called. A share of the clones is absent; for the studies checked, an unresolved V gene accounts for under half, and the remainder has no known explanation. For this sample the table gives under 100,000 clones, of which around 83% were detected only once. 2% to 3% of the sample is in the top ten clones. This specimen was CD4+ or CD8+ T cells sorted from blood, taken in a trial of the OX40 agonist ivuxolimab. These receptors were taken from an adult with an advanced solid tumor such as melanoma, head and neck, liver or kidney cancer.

CDR3 coding DNA: TGCGCCAGCAGCTTGAGAGGGAGACAGGGGGCCAGGGACGGCTATGGCTACACCTTC. Amino acids: CASSLRGRQGARDGYGYTF. The chain links TRBV5-1 to TRBJ1-2, with TRBD1 matching over 10 bases. Germline loops: CDR1 SGHRS, CDR2 YFSETQ. This CDR3 comprises 19 residues. Losses at the gene ends were 1 base for V and 4 bases for J; bases not matched to a gene: 16.

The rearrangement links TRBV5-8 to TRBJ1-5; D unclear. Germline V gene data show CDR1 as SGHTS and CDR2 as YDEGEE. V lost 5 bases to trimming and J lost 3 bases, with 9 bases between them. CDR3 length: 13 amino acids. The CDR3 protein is CASRRQLNQPQHF. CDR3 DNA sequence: TGTGCCAGCAGACGACAACTCAATCAGCCCCAGCATTTT. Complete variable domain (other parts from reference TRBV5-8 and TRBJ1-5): EAGVTQSPTHLIKTRGQQATLRCSPISGHTSVYWYQQALGLGLQFLLWYDEGEERNRGNFPPRFSGRQFPNYSSELNVNALELEDSALYLCASRRQLNQPQHFGDGTRLSIL.

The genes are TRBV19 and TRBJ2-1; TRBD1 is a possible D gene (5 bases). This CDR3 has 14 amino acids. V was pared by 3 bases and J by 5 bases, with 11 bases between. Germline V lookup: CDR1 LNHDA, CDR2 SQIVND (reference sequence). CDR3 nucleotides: TGTGCCAGTAGTATCCCAGGGATGGACAATGAGCAGTTCTTC. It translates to CASSIPGMDNEQFF.

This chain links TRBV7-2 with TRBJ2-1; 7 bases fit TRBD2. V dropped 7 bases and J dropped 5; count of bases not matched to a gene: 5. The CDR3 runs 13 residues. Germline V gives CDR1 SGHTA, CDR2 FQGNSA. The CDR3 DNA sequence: TGTGCCAGCACCAGTAGCGGGCACAATGAGCAGTTCTTC. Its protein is CASTSSGHNEQFF. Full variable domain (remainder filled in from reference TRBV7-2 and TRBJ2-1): GAGVSQSPSNKVTEKGKDVELRCDPISGHTALYWYRQSLGQGLEFLIYFQGNSAPDKSGLPSDRFSAERTGGSVSTLTIQRTQQEDSAVYLCASTSSGHNEQFFGPGTRLTVL.

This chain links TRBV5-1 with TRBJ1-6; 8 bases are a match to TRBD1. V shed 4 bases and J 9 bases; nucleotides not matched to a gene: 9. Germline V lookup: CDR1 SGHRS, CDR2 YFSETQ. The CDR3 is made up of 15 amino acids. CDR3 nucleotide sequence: TGCGCCAGCAGCCCCCGGACAGGGTTTATTTCACCCCTCCACTTT. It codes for CASSPRTGFISPLHF. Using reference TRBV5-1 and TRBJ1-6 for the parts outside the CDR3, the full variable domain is KAGVTQTPRYLIKTRGQQVTLSCSPISGHRSVSWYQQTPGQGLQFLFEYFSETQRNKGNFPGRFSGRQFSNSRSEMNVSTLELGDSALYLCASSPRTGFISPLHFGNGTRLTVT.

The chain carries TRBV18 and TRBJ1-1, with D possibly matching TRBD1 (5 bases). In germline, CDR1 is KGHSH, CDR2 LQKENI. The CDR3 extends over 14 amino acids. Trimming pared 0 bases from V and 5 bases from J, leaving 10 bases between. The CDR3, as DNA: TGTGCCAGCTCACCACCACAGGTTTTAACTGAAGCTTTCTTT. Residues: CASSPPQVLTEAFF.

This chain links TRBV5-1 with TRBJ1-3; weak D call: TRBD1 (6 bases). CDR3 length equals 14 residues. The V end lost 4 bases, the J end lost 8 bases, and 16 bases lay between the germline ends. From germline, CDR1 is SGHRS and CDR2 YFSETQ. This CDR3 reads CASSHADSSDTIYF. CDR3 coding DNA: TGCGCCAGCAGCCATGCGGACAGTTCCGACACCATATATTTT.

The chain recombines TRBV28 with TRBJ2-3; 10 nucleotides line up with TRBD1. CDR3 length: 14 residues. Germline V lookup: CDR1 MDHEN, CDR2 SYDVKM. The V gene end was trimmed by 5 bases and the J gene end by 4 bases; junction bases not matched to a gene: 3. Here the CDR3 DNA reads TGTGCCAGCAGTCCCGGACAGGGGGCAGATACGCAGTATTTT. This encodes CASSPGQGADTQYF.